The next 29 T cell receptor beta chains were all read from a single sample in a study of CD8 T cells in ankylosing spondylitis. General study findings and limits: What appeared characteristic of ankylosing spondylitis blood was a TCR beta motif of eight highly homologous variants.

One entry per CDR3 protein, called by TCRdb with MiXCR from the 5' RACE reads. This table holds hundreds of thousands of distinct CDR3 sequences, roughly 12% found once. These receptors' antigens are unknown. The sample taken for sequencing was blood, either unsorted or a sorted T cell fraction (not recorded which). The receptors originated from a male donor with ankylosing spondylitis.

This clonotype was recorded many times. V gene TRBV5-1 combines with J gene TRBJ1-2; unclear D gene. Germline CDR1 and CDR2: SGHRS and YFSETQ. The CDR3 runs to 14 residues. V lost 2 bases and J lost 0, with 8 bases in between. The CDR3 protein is CASSLQRANYGYTF. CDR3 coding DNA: TGCGCCAGCAGCTTACAGAGAGCTAACTATGGCTACACCTTC.

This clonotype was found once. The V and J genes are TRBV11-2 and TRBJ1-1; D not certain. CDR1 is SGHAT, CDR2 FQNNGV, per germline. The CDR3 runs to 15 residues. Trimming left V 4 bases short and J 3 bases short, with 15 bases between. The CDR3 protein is CASSSASRAYTEAFF. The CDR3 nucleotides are TGTGCCAGCAGCTCAGCCTCCCGGGCCTACACTGAAGCTTTCTTT.

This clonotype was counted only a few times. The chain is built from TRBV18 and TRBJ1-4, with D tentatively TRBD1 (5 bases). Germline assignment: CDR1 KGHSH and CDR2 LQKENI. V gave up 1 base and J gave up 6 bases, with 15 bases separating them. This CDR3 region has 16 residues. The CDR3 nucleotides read TGTGCCAGCTCACCACTCTCGGGACGGGGCGATGAAAAACTGTTTTTT. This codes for CASSPLSGRGDEKLFF.

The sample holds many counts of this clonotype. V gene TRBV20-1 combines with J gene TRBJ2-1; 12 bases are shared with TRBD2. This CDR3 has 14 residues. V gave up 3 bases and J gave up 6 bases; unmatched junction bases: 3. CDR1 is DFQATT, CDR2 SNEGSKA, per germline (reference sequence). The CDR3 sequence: CSARRTSGANEQFF. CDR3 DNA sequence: TGCAGTGCTAGGCGGACTAGCGGGGCCAATGAGCAGTTCTTC.

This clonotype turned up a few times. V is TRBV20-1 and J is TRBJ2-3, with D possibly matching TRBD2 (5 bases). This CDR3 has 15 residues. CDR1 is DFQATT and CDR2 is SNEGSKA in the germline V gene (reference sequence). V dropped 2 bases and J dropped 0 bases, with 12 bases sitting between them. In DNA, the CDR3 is TGCAGTGCTAGAATTAGCGCATCTAGCACAGATACGCAGTATTTT. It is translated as CSARISASSTDTQYF.

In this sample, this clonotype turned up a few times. The CDR3 nucleotides are TGCGCCAGCAGCTTCCGGGGGCAGGGGGAGCAGTACTTC. It translates to CASSFRGQGEQYF. The chain employs TRBV5-1 and TRBJ2-7; perhaps D is TRBD1 or TRBD2 (6 bases each). Germline CDR1 SGHRS, CDR2 YFSETQ. Trimming removed 2 bases at V and 7 bases at J, with 13 bases between. The CDR3 contains 13 residues.

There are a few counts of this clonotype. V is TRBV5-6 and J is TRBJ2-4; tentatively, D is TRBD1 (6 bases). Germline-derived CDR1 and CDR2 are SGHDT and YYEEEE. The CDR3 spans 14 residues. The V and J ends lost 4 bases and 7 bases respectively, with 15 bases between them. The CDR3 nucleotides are TGTGCCAGCAGCCCGGACAGTTACAGCAACATTCAGTACTTC. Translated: CASSPDSYSNIQYF.

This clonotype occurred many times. DNA for the CDR3: TGTGCCAGCAGTCCCGGGGCCTACGAGCAGTACTTC. This gives the protein CASSPGAYEQYF. The chain carries TRBV12-3 or TRBV12-4 and TRBJ2-7, with a possible D match to TRBD2 (5 bases). There are 12 residues in the CDR3. V was trimmed by 5 bases and J by 2 bases, leaving 7 bases between them.

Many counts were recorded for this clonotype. The CDR3 DNA sequence: TGCAGCGTTGAACAGAAGAACACCGGGGAGCTGTTTTTT. Translating gives CSVEQKNTGELFF. The rearrangement links TRBV29-1 to TRBJ2-2, with D unclear. The V end lost 2 bases, the J end lost 1 base, and 5 bases lay between the germline ends. Germline values: CDR1 SQVTM, CDR2 ANQGSEA. This CDR3 region has 13 residues.

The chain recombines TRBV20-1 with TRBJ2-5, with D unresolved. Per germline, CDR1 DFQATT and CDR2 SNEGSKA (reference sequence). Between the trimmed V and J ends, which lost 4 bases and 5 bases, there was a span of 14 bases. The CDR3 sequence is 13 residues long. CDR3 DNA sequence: TGCAGTGCTACCCAGGTGGCCTTGGAGACCCAGTACTTC. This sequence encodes CSATQVALETQYF.

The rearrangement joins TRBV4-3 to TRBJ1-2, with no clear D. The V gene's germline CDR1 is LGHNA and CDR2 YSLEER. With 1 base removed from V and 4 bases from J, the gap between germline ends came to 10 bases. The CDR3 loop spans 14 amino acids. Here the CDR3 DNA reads TGCGCCAGCAGCCAAGGGGAGATGGGCTATGGCTACACCTTC. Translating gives CASSQGEMGYGYTF.

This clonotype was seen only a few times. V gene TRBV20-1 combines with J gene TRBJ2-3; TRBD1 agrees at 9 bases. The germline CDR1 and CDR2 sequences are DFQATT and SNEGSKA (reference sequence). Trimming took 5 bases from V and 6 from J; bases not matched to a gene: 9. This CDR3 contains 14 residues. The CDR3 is CSAPGTGSLDTQYF. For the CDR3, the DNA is TGCAGTGCTCCCGGGACAGGGAGTTTGGATACGCAGTATTTT.

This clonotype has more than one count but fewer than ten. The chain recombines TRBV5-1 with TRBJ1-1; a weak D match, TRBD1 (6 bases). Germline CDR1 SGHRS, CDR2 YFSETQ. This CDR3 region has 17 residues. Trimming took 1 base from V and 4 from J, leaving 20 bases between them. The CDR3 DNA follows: TGCGCCAGCAGCTTGTTAGGGGGTAGAGGTGGAAGCACTGAAGCTTTCTTT. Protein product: CASSLLGGRGGSTEAFF.

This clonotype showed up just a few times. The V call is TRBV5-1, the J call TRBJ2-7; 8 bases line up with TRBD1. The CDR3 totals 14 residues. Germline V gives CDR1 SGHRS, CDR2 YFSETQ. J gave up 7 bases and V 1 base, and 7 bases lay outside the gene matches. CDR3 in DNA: TGCGCCAGCAGCTTGAAATCAGGGGGCTGGGAGCAGTACTTC. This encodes CASSLKSGGWEQYF.

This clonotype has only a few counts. This CDR3 reads CASSLSRGTTIYF. The DNA of the CDR3 is TGTGCCAGCAGTTTATCGAGAGGGACCACCATATATTTT. V is TRBV27 and J is TRBJ1-3, with a tentative D call TRBD1 (5 bases). Deletions cut 0 bases from V and 9 bases from J, with 9 bases between. The germline CDR1 and CDR2 sequences are MNHEY and SMNVEV (reference sequence). CDR3 size: 13 residues.

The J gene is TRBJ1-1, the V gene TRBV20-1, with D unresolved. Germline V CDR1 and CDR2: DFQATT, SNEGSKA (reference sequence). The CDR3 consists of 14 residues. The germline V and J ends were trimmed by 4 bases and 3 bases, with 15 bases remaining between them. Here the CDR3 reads CSATGKALYTEAFF. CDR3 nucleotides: TGCAGTGCTACTGGTAAAGCTTTATACACTGAAGCTTTCTTT.

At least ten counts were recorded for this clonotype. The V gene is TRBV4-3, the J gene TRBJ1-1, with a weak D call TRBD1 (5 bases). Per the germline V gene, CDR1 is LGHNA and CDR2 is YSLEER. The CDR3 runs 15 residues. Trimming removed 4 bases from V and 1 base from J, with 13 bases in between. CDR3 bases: TGCGCCAGCAGCCCAAACGTAGGGACGAACACTGAAGCTTTCTTT. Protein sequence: CASSPNVGTNTEAFF.

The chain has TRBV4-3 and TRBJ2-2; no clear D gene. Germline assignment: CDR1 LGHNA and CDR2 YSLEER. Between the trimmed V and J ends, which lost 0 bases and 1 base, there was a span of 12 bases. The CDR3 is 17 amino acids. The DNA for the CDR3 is TGCGCCAGCAGCCAAGATCATCAGGCACTGAACACCGGGGAGCTGTTTTTT. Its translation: CASSQDHQALNTGELFF.

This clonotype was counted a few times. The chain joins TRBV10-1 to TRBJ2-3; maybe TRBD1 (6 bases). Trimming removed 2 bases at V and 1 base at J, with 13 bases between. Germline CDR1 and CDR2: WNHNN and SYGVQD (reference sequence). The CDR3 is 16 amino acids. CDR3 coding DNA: TGCGCCAGCAGTGAGACCAGGGGAGCGGGCACAGATACGCAGTATTTT. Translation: CASSETRGAGTDTQYF.

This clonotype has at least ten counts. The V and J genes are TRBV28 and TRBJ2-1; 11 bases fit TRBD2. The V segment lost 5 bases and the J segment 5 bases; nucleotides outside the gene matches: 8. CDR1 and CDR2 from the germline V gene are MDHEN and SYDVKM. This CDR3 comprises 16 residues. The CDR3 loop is CASSPAGTSGNNEQFF. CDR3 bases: TGTGCCAGCAGTCCTGCGGGGACTAGCGGCAACAATGAGCAGTTCTTC.

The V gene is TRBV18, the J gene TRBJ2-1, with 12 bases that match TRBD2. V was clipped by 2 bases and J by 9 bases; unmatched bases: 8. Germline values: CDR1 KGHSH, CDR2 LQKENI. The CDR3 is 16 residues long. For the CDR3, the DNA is TGTGCCAGCTCACCATCCGTCCTAGCGGGAGGGGGTGAGCAGTTCTTC. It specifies CASSPSVLAGGGEQFF. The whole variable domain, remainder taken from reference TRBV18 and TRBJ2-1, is NAGVMQNPRHLVRRRGQEARLRCSPMKGHSHVYWYRQLPEEGLKFMVYLQKENIIDESGMPKERFSAEFPKEGPSILRIQQVVRGDSAAYFCASSPSVLAGGGEQFFGPGTRLTVL.

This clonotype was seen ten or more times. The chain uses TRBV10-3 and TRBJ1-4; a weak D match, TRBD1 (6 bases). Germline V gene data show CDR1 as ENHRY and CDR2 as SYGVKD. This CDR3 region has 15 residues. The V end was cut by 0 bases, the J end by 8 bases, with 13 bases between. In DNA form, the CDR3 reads TGTGCCATCAGTGAGTCGGGCAGGGGTATCGAAAAACTGTTTTTT. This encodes CAISESGRGIEKLFF.

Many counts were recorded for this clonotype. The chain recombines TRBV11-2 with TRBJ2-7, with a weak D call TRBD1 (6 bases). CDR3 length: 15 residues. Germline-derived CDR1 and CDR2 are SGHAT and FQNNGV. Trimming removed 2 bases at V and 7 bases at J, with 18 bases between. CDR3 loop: CASSLTQGSYVEQYF. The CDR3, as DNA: TGTGCCAGCAGCTTAACACAGGGATCCTACGTGGAGCAGTACTTC. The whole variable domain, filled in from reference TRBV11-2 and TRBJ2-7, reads EAGVAQSPRYKIIEKRQSVAFWCNPISGHATLYWYQQILGQGPKLLIQFQNNGVVDDSQLPKDRFSAERLKGVDSTLKIQPAKLEDSAVYLCASSLTQGSYVEQYFGPGTRLTVT.

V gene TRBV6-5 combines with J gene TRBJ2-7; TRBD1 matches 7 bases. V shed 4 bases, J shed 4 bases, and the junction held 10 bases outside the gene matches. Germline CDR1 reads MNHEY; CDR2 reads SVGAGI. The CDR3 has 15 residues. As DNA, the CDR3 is TGTGCCAGCAGTTGGGACAGCCAAGGGCGTTACGAGCAGTACTTC. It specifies CASSWDSQGRYEQYF.

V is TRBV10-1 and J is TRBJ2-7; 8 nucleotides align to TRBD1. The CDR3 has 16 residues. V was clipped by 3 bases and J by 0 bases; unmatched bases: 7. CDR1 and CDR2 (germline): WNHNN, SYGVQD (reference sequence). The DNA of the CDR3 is TGCGCCAGCAGTGACCCTGGACAGGGAAGCTCCTACGAGCAGTACTTC. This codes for CASSDPGQGSSYEQYF.

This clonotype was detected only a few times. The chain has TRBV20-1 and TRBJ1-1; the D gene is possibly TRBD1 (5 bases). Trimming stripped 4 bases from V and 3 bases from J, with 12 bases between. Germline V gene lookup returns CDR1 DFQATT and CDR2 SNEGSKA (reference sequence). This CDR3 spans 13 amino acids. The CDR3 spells CSATREGYTEAFF. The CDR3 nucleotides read TGCAGTGCTACGAGGGAGGGGTACACTGAAGCTTTCTTT.

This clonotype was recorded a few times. CDR3 in DNA: TGCAGCGTTGGGGCCAGACTAGACACTGAAGCTTTCTTT. It encodes CSVGARLDTEAFF. This chain connects TRBV29-1 to TRBJ1-1, with D unresolved. The CDR3 is made up of 13 amino acids. Trimming took off 4 bases at V and 3 bases at J, with 12 bases between the two ends. CDR1 is SQVTM and CDR2 is ANQGSEA in the germline V gene. The entire variable domain, with the rest obtained from reference TRBV29-1 and TRBJ1-1, is as follows: SAVISQKPSRDICQRGTSLTIQCQVDSQVTMMFWYRQQPGQSLTLIATANQGSEATYESGFVIDKFPISRPNLTFSTLTVSNMSPEDSSIYLCSVGARLDTEAFFGQGTRLTVV.

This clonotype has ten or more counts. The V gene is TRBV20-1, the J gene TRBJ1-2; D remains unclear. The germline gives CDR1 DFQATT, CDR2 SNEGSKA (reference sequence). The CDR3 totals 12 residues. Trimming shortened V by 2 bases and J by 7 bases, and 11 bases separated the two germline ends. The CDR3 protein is CSARSDAGGYTF. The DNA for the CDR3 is TGCAGTGCTAGATCCGATGCTGGTGGCTACACCTTC.

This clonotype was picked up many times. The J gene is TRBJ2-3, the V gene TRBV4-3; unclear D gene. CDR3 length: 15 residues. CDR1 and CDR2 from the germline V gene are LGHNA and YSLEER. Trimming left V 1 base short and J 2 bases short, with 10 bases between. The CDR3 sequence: CASSQGLPNTDTQYF. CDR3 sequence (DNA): TGCGCCAGCAGCCAAGGGCTACCTAACACAGATACGCAGTATTTT.